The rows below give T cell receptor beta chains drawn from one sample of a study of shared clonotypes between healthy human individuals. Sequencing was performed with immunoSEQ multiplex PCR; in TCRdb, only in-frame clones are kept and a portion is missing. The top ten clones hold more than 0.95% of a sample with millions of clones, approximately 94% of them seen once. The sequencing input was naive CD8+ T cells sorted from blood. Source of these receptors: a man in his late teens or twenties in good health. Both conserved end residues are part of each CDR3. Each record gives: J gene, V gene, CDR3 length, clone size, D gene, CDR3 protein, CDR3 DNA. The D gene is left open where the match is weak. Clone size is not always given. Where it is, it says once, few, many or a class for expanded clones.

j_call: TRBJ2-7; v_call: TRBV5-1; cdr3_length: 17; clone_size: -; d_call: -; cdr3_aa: CASSLVPPDLGGYEQYF; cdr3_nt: TGCGCCAGCAGCTTGGTTCCCCCGGACCTAGGGGGTTACGAGCAGTACTTC
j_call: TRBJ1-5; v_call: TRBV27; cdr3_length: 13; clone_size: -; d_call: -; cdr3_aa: CASSVTGHQPQHF; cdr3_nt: TGTGCCAGCAGTGTAACGGGCCATCAGCCCCAGCATTTT
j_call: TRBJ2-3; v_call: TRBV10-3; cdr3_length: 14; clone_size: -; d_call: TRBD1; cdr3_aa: CAISLTGGTDTQYF; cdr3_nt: TGTGCCATCAGCTTGACAGGGGGCACAGATACGCAGTATTTT
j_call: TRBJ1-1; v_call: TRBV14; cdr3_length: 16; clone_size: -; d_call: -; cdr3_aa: CASSLYGEGVNTEAFF; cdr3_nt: TGTGCCAGCAGCCTCTACGGGGAGGGGGTGAACACTGAAGCTTTCTTT
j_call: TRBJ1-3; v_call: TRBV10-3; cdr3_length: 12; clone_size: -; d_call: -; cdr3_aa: CATRRGADTIYF; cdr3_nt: TGTGCCACCAGGCGGGGGGCAGACACCATATATTTT
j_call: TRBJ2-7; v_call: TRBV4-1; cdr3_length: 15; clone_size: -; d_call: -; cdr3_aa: CASSQDPTTTDEQYF; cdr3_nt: TGCGCCAGCAGCCAAGATCCGACTACCACCGACGAGCAGTACTTC
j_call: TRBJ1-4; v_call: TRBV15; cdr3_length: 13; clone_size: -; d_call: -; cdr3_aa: CATSRPTPEKLFF; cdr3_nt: TGTGCCACCAGCAGACCCACCCCCGAAAAACTGTTTTTT
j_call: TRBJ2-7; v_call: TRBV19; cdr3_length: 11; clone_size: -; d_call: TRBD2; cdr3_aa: CATSSGYEQYF; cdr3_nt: TGTGCCACCAGTAGCGGGTACGAGCAGTACTTC
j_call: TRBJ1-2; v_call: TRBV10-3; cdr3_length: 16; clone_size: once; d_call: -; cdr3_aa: CAISESFGATNYGYTF; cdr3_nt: TGTGCCATCAGTGAGTCGTTCGGGGCGACTAACTATGGCTACACCTTC
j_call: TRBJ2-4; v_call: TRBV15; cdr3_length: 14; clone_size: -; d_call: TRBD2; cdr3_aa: CATSTGLVENIQYF; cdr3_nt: TGTGCCACCAGCACGGGACTAGTGGAAAACATTCAGTACTTC
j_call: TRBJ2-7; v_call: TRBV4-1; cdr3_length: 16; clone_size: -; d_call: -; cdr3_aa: CASSPGREWNSYEQYF; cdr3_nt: TGCGCCAGCAGCCCTGGACGGGAATGGAACTCCTACGAGCAGTACTTC
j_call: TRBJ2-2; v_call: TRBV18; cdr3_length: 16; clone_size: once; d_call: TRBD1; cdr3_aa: CASSPRTGANTGELFF; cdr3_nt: TGTGCCAGCTCACCGCGGACAGGGGCGAACACCGGGGAGCTGTTTTTT
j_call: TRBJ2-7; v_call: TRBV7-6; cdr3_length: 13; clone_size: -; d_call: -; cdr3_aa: CASSLWGRYEQYF; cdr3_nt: TGTGCCAGCAGCTTGTGGGGGCGGTACGAGCAGTACTTC
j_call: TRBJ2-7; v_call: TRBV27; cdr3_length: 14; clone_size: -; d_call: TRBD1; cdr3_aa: CASSSTGFWYEQYF; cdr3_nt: TGTGCCAGCAGTTCGACAGGGTTCTGGTACGAGCAGTACTTC
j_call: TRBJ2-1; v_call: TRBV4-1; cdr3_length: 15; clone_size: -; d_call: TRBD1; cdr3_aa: CASSRGQGTYNEQFF; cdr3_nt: TGCGCCAGCAGCCGAGGACAGGGGACCTACAATGAGCAGTTCTTC
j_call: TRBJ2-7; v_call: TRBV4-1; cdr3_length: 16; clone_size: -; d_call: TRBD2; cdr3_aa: CASSQATSGGTYEQYF; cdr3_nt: TGCGCCAGCAGCCAAGCGACTAGCGGGGGAACCTACGAGCAGTACTTC
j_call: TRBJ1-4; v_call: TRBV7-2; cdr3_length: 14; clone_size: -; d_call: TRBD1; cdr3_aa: CASSWDRANEKLFF; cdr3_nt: TGTGCCAGCAGCTGGGACAGAGCTAATGAAAAACTGTTTTTT
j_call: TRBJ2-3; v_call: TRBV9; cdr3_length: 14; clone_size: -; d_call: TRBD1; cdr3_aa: CASSVAGGGDTQYF; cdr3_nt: TGTGCCAGCAGCGTAGCAGGGGGCGGAGATACGCAGTATTTT
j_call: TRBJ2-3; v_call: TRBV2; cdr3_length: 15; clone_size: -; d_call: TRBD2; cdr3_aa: CASRASSGSTDTQYF; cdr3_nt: TGTGCCAGCAGGGCTTCTAGCGGGAGCACAGATACGCAGTATTTT
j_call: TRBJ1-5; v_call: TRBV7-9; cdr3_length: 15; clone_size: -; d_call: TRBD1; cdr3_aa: CASSLATGGNQPQHF; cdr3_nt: TGTGCCAGCAGCTTAGCGACAGGGGGCAATCAGCCCCAGCATTTT
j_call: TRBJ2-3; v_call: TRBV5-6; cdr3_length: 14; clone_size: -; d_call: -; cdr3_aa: CASSLLGSTDTQYF; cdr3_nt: TGTGCCAGCAGTCTACTGGGGAGCACAGATACGCAGTATTTT
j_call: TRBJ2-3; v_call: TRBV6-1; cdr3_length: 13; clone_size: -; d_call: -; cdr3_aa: CASSGGPTDTQYF; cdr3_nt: TGTGCCAGCAGTGGGGGGCCCACAGATACGCAGTATTTT